The 30 T cell receptor beta chains below all came from one sample that was sequenced in a study of early T cells in non-severe SARS-CoV-2 infection. TCRdb reprocessed the 5' RACE reads with MiXCR, giving one entry per CDR3 protein. The profile shows approximately 30,000 distinct CDR3 sequences, under 5% of them singletons. Sequencing was done on a sample of whole blood. These receptors were collected from an adult who was a healthcare worker with PCR-confirmed SARS-CoV-2 infection or an uninfected control (not recorded which).

This clonotype was detected ten times or more. This chain connects TRBV7-2 to TRBJ2-5, with D uncertain. Trimming cost V 5 bases and J 0 bases, with 4 bases left between them. CDR1 and CDR2 (germline): SGHTA, FQGNSA. This CDR3 region has 12 residues. The CDR3 coding sequence is TGTGCCAGCAGCATAAACCAAGAGACCCAGTACTTC. Residues: CASSINQETQYF.

This clonotype appeared a few times. V is TRBV25-1 and J is TRBJ1-2; D call uncertain. Germline V gene data show CDR1 as MGHDK and CDR2 as SYGVNS. The CDR3 has 14 amino acids. Trimming cost V 1 base and J 4 bases, with 10 bases left between them. The DNA for the CDR3 is TGTGCCAGCAGTGAATTTGGTGGCGGCTATGGCTACACCTTC. The encoded protein is CASSEFGGGYGYTF.

This clonotype occurred many times. This chain links TRBV7-2 with TRBJ1-1; 7 positions match TRBD1. The CDR3 sequence is 15 residues long. Germline values: CDR1 SGHTA, CDR2 FQGNSA. V lost 1 base to trimming and J lost 4 bases; unmatched junction nucleotides: 6. CDR3 region: CASSLVVGGRTEAFF. For the CDR3, the DNA is TGTGCCAGCAGCTTAGTCGTAGGGGGCCGCACTGAAGCTTTCTTT. Using reference TRBV7-2 and TRBJ1-1 for the parts outside the CDR3, the full variable domain is GAGVSQSPSNKVTEKGKDVELRCDPISGHTALYWYRQSLGQGLEFLIYFQGNSAPDKSGLPSDRFSAERTGGSVSTLTIQRTQQEDSAVYLCASSLVVGGRTEAFFGQGTRLTVV.

This clonotype was seen many times. The chain combines TRBV20-1 with TRBJ2-3; the D call may be TRBD1 or TRBD2 (5 bases each). Per the germline V gene, CDR1 is DFQATT and CDR2 is SNEGSKA (reference sequence). V lost 2 bases to trimming and J lost 2 bases, with 23 bases between them. The CDR3 is 18 residues long. The CDR3 loop reads CSARPLQDSSTVTDTQYF. The CDR3 DNA reads TGCAGTGCTAGACCTCTACAGGACTCCTCGACAGTCACAGATACGCAGTATTTT.

The V and J genes are TRBV27 and TRBJ1-4, with D perhaps TRBD1 (5 bases). Germline V gene sequence: CDR1 MNHEY, CDR2 SMNVEV (reference sequence). This CDR3 has 14 residues. V lost 1 base to trimming and J lost 6 bases, with 9 bases between them. The CDR3 coding sequence is TGTGCCAGCAGTTTATGGGGGGAGCATGAAAAACTGTTTTTT. It specifies CASSLWGEHEKLFF.

This clonotype was seen a few times. The chain is built from TRBV19 and TRBJ1-1; tentative D call: TRBD1 (5 bases). The CDR3 contains 14 residues. Germline assignment: CDR1 LNHDA and CDR2 SQIVND (reference sequence). The germline V and J ends were trimmed by 3 bases and 5 bases, with 13 bases remaining between them. CDR3 loop: CASSIVSWGTEAFF. The DNA of the CDR3 is TGTGCCAGTAGTATCGTTTCCTGGGGGACTGAAGCTTTCTTT.

This clonotype was detected ten times or more. The chain couples TRBV3-1 to TRBJ1-1, with 9 bases aligning to TRBD1. CDR1 and CDR2 from the germline V gene are LGHDT and YNNKEL (reference sequence). CDR3 length: 17 amino acids. After removal of 4 bases from V and 0 bases from J, the junction contained 9 bases not matched to a gene. This CDR3 is CASSPFPGQGLNTEAFF. DNA for the CDR3: TGTGCCAGCAGCCCATTCCCGGGACAGGGATTGAACACTGAAGCTTTCTTT.

This chain connects TRBV5-1 to TRBJ2-7; 8 bases match TRBD1. The trim removed 0 bases at V and 9 bases at J, leaving 14 bases unmatched. The CDR3 has 16 residues. The germline CDR1 and CDR2 sequences are SGHRS and YFSETQ. CDR3 sequence reads: CASSLGRGQDLGRQYF. Here the CDR3 DNA reads TGCGCCAGCAGCTTGGGGAGGGGACAGGACCTAGGAAGGCAGTACTTC.

This clonotype has ten or more counts. The chain is built from TRBV19 and TRBJ2-1, with D possibly matching TRBD1 (6 bases). The CDR3 totals 13 residues. Trimming took off 4 bases at V and 7 bases at J, with 11 bases between the two ends. Per the germline V gene, CDR1 is LNHDA and CDR2 is SQIVND (reference sequence). The CDR3 reads CASSNTRGNEQFF. In DNA form, the CDR3 reads TGTGCCAGTAGTAACACTAGGGGGAATGAGCAGTTCTTC. The complete variable domain, with remaining parts taken from reference TRBV19 and TRBJ2-1, reads DGGITQSPKYLFRKEGQNVTLSCEQNLNHDAMYWYRQDPGQGLRLIYYSQIVNDFQKGDIAEGYSVSREKKESFPLTVTSAQKNPTAFYLCASSNTRGNEQFFGPGTRLTVL.

This clonotype was counted ten times or more. The chain uses TRBV6-2 or TRBV6-3 and TRBJ1-6; the D is unclear. Per germline, CDR1 MNHEY and CDR2 SVGEGT. The CDR3 length is 15 residues. Trimming removed 4 bases at V and 5 bases at J, with 12 bases between. CDR3 in amino acids: CASSSATSHNSPLHF. The CDR3 region has the DNA TGTGCCAGCAGTTCGGCGACAAGTCATAATTCACCCCTCCACTTT.

This clonotype was picked up many times. The chain employs TRBV19 and TRBJ2-5; D tentatively reads TRBD1 or TRBD2 (5 bases each). The CDR3 is made up of 14 amino acids. V was trimmed by 4 bases and J by 3 bases, leaving 12 bases between them. Germline V CDR1 and CDR2: LNHDA, SQIVND (reference sequence). CDR3 nucleotides: TGTGCCAGTAGTACCTGGGACGGAAAAGAGACCCAGTACTTC. Protein sequence: CASSTWDGKETQYF.

The V call is TRBV11-2, the J call TRBJ2-1; 9 bases match TRBD2. V shed 4 bases and J 1 base; nucleotides not matched to a gene: 2. Per the germline V gene, CDR1 is SGHAT and CDR2 is FQNNGV. CDR3 length equals 15 residues. The CDR3 sequence is CASSSSGASYNEQFF. The CDR3 coding sequence is TGTGCCAGCAGCTCTAGCGGGGCTTCCTACAATGAGCAGTTCTTC. The full variable domain, completed using reference TRBV11-2 and TRBJ2-1, is EAGVAQSPRYKIIEKRQSVAFWCNPISGHATLYWYQQILGQGPKLLIQFQNNGVVDDSQLPKDRFSAERLKGVDSTLKIQPAKLEDSAVYLCASSSSGASYNEQFFGPGTRLTVL.

This clonotype was detected only a few times. The CDR3 region has the DNA TGTGCCAGCTCACCAACGCAGGGAGCAGATACGCAGTATTTT. Translating gives CASSPTQGADTQYF. The chain links TRBV18 to TRBJ2-3; D might be TRBD1 or TRBD2, each matching 5 bases. Trimming removed 2 bases from V and 4 bases from J, with 10 bases in between. In germline, CDR1 is KGHSH, CDR2 LQKENI. This CDR3 region has 14 residues.

This clonotype was counted at least ten times. The gene calls are TRBV7-2 and TRBJ1-1; 7 bases agree with TRBD1. The junction had 12 bases not matched to a gene; V was cut back by 4 bases and J by 4 bases. This CDR3 contains 16 residues. In germline, CDR1 is SGHTA, CDR2 FQGNSA. The CDR3: CASSSRGGRGFTEAFF. The CDR3 region has the DNA TGTGCCAGCAGCTCCCGAGGGGGCAGGGGATTCACTGAAGCTTTCTTT. The variable domain in full, completed from reference TRBV7-2 and TRBJ1-1, reads GAGVSQSPSNKVTEKGKDVELRCDPISGHTALYWYRQSLGQGLEFLIYFQGNSAPDKSGLPSDRFSAERTGGSVSTLTIQRTQQEDSAVYLCASSSRGGRGFTEAFFGQGTRLTVV.

This clonotype was picked up many times. This chain links TRBV18 with TRBJ1-5, with D perhaps matching TRBD1 (6 bases). The CDR3 spans 14 residues. Germline V CDR1 and CDR2: KGHSH, LQKENI. V lost 3 bases to trimming and J lost 3 bases, with 9 bases between them. The CDR3 DNA reads TGTGCCAGCTCACCTACAGGGAACAATCAGCCCCAGCATTTT. It is translated as CASSPTGNNQPQHF.

CDR3 sequence reads: CASRWLAHLTDTQYF. In DNA form, the CDR3 reads TGTGCCAGCAGGTGGCTAGCGCACCTCACAGATACGCAGTATTTT. V usage is TRBV7-2 and J usage is TRBJ2-3; TRBD2 might be the D (6 bases). Germline V CDR1 and CDR2: SGHTA, FQGNSA. CDR3 length equals 15 residues. V was trimmed by 6 bases and J by 2 bases, leaving 15 bases between them.

This clonotype was seen ten or more times. This chain connects TRBV5-1 to TRBJ2-3; 7 nucleotides agree with TRBD2. This CDR3 is 16 amino acids long. J lost 2 bases, V lost 6 bases, and 12 bases had no gene match. Germline V gene sequence: CDR1 SGHRS, CDR2 YFSETQ. CDR3 DNA sequence: TGCGCCAGCACTAGCGGAGAAACCCTTATCACAGATACGCAGTATTTT. Protein product: CASTSGETLITDTQYF.

At least ten counts were recorded for this clonotype. This rearrangement joins TRBV4-2 to TRBJ2-5, with a tentative D call TRBD2 (6 bases). V lost 4 bases and J lost 1, with 22 bases in between. Germline CDR1 and CDR2: LGHNA and YNFKEQ. This CDR3 has 18 amino acids. The CDR3 DNA reads as TGTGCCAGCAGCCGGGGGGATTTTTCTGCGGGCTTCCAAGAGACCCAGTACTTC. Amino acids: CASSRGDFSAGFQETQYF.

This clonotype was detected many times. V usage is TRBV12-3 or TRBV12-4 and J usage is TRBJ2-1, with 13 bases lining up with TRBD2. Trimming took 5 bases from V and 7 from J; bases not matched to a gene: 5. CDR3 length equals 15 residues. In DNA, the CDR3 is TGTGCCAGCAGTATACTAGCGGGAGGGCTAAATGAGCAGTTCTTC. As protein: CASSILAGGLNEQFF.

A few counts support this clonotype. The rearrangement links TRBV7-8 to TRBJ2-5; 7 bases fit TRBD1. The V and J ends lost 3 bases and 5 bases, in that order; junction bases with no gene match: 3. The CDR3 is 13 amino acids. Germline V gives CDR1 SGHVS, CDR2 FQNEAQ. As DNA, the CDR3 is TGTGCCAGCAGCTTGCAGGGGGAGGAGACCCAGTACTTC. This encodes CASSLQGEETQYF.

Ten or more counts support this clonotype. This chain joins TRBV12-3 or TRBV12-4 and TRBJ2-1, with 10 bases identical to TRBD2. This CDR3 has 16 residues. The J segment lost 5 bases and the V segment lost 6 bases, leaving 10 bases of the junction unmatched. CDR3 residues: CASSRGTGLADNEQFF. The CDR3 DNA follows: TGTGCCAGCAGCCGGGGCACAGGACTAGCGGACAATGAGCAGTTCTTC.

This clonotype was recorded at least ten times. The rearrangement links TRBV7-6 to TRBJ2-1, with 8 bases that match TRBD2. The germline V gene encodes CDR1 SGHVS and CDR2 FNYEAQ. Germline trimming cut 7 bases from V and 3 bases from J; bases unmatched to any gene: 8. The CDR3 runs 15 residues. DNA of the CDR3: TGTGCCAGCAACCGGGGGGGTACCAGCTACAATGAGCAGTTCTTC. Translating gives CASNRGGTSYNEQFF. Complete variable domain (other parts from reference TRBV7-6 and TRBJ2-1): GAGVSQSPRYKVTKRGQDVALRCDPISGHVSLYWYRQALGQGPEFLTYFNYEAQQDKSGLPNDRFSAERPEGSISTLTIQRTEQRDSAMYRCASNRGGTSYNEQFFGPGTRLTVL.

This clonotype occurred many times. The J gene is TRBJ1-1, the V gene TRBV18; tentatively, D is TRBD1 (5 bases). V lost 3 bases, J lost 11 bases, and 19 bases lay in between. CDR3 length: 14 residues. Germline V gene sequence: CDR1 KGHSH, CDR2 LQKENI. In DNA form, the CDR3 reads TGTGCCAGCTCACCGAGAGAGGGGTTCGAGAGGGCTTTCTTT. It translates to CASSPREGFERAFF.

This clonotype was recorded many times. The V and J genes are TRBV20-1 and TRBJ2-7; D tentatively fits TRBD1 or TRBD2 (5 bases each). The V end was cut by 5 bases, the J end by 1 base, with 18 bases between. This CDR3 region has 15 residues. Germline assignment: CDR1 DFQATT and CDR2 SNEGSKA (reference sequence). The DNA of the CDR3 is TGCAGTGCTCCCAACGGGGCTCGTCTATCCTACGAGCAGTACTTC. It codes for CSAPNGARLSYEQYF.

This clonotype came up many times. The gene calls are TRBV18 and TRBJ1-5; the match to TRBD1 covers 9 bases. V lost 5 bases and J lost 7; bases outside the gene matches: 9. The CDR3 has 15 amino acids. Per germline, CDR1 KGHSH and CDR2 LQKENI. The CDR3 region is CASSTRDRDGQPQHF. The CDR3 nucleotides read TGTGCCAGCTCAACCCGGGACAGGGATGGACAGCCCCAGCATTTT.

This clonotype was picked up many times. The chain carries TRBV7-2 and TRBJ2-3; D is uncertain. Germline CDR1 SGHTA, CDR2 FQGNSA. V was trimmed by 5 bases and J by 6 bases, leaving 9 bases between them. CDR3 length equals 12 residues. The CDR3, as DNA: TGTGCCAGCAGCCCAACCAGGGATACGCAGTATTTT. Amino acids: CASSPTRDTQYF.

This clonotype appeared many times. The gene calls are TRBV7-2 and TRBJ2-7, with a possible D match to TRBD2 (7 bases). Germline V lookup: CDR1 SGHTA, CDR2 FQGNSA. Trimming took off 5 bases at V and 8 bases at J, with 19 bases between the two ends. CDR3 length: 14 residues. The CDR3 is CASSVPGGGSKQYF. CDR3 nucleotide sequence: TGTGCCAGCAGCGTGCCGGGGGGCGGTAGTAAGCAGTACTTC.

This chain uses TRBV19 with TRBJ1-5, with D hard to call. CDR3 size: 12 residues. From germline, CDR1 is LNHDA and CDR2 SQIVND (reference sequence). V lost 5 bases, J lost 5 bases, and 7 bases lay in between. CDR3 region: CASSFRYQPQHF. The CDR3 DNA is TGTGCCAGTAGTTTCAGATATCAGCCCCAGCATTTT.

The table lists this clonotype with many counts. This chain links TRBV7-6 with TRBJ2-2; 8 bases align to TRBD1. This CDR3 is built from 16 residues. Looked up from germline, CDR1 is SGHVS and CDR2 is FNYEAQ. With V trimmed by 4 bases and J by 3 bases, 7 bases remained unmatched. The CDR3 reads CASSSEQGVYTGELFF. Written as DNA, the CDR3 is TGTGCCAGCAGCTCAGAACAGGGGGTGTACACCGGGGAGCTGTTTTTT.

The sample holds many counts of this clonotype. The V and J genes are TRBV6-1 and TRBJ2-7; TRBD2 agrees at 7 bases. J lost 0 bases, V lost 6 bases, and 8 bases had no gene match. CDR3 length: 15 amino acids. CDR1 is MNHNS, CDR2 SASEGT, per germline. In nucleotides, the CDR3 is TGTGCCAGCAGACCTAAGCGGGGTTCCTCCTACGAGCAGTACTTC. Amino acid sequence: CASRPKRGSSYEQYF.